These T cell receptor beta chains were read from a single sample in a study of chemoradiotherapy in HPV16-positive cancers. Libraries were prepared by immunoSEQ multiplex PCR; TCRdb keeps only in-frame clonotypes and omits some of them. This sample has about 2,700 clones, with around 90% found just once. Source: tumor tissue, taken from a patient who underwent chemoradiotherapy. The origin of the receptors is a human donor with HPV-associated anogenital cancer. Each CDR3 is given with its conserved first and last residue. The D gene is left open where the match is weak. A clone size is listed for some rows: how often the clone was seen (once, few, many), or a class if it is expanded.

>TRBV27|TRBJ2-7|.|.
TGTGCCAGATTGTTGCGGCTCTACGAGCAGTACTTC
CARLLRLYEQYF
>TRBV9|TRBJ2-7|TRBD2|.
TGTGCCAGCAGCCCCGGGGAGGGTGGCTACGAGCAGTACTTC
CASSPGEGGYEQYF
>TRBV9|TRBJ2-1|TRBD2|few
TGTGCCAGCAGCGTAGTCCCGGGGGGCTACAATGAGCAGTTCTTC
CASSVVPGGYNEQFF
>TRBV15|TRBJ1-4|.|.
TGTGCCACCAGCAGAGGGGCCTTTAATGAAAAACTGTTTTTT
CATSRGAFNEKLFF
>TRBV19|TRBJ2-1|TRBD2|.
TGTGCCAGTAGTCACGGGGGGTACAATGAGCAGTTCTTC
CASSHGGYNEQFF
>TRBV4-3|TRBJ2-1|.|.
TGCGCCAGCAGCCAAAGGGGGCGGGGGGCGTCTGAGCAGTTCTTC
CASSQRGRGASEQFF
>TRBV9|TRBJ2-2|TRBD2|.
TGTGCCAGCAGCGGGGGACTAGCCCCCGGGGAGCTGTTTTTT
CASSGGLAPGELFF
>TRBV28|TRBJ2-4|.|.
TGTGCCAGCAGTCCGTCGAGCGGAGCCAAAAACATTCAGTACTTC
CASSPSSGAKNIQYF
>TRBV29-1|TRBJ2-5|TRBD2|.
TGCAGCGACCGCCTAGCGGGGGAAGAGACCCAGTACTTC
CSDRLAGEETQYF
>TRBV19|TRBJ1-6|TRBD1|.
TGTGCCAGTAAACGGACAGGGAATTCACCCCTCCACTTT
CASKRTGNSPLHF
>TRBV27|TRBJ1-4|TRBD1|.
TGTGCCAGCAGTCCCGACAGGGTTACTAATGAAAAACTGTTTTTT
CASSPDRVTNEKLFF
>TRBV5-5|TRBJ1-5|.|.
TGTGCCAGCAGCTTGGTGGGGGAGGGTCAGCCCCAGCATTTT
CASSLVGEGQPQHF
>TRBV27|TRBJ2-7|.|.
TGTGCCAGCCGGACGGGCAGGTCAATACCCTACGAGCAGTACTTC
CASRTGRSIPYEQYF
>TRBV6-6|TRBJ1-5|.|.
TGTGCCAGCAGTTACATCGGGGAGTGGCAGCCCCAGCATTTT
CASSYIGEWQPQHF
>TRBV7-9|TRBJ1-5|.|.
TGTGCCAGCAGCGCGAATGTGAATCAGCCCCAGCATTTT
CASSANVNQPQHF
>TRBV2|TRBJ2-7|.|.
TGTGCCAGCAGTGAATATACGAGTACGGGCGAGCAGTACTTC
CASSEYTSTGEQYF
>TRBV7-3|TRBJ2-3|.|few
TGTGCCAGCAGCTTAACTCCAGGGAGCACAGATACGCAGTATTTT
CASSLTPGSTDTQYF
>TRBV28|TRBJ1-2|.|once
TGTGCCAGCAGTCACGGCCGCGGACTCATGGGGATCGGCTACACCTTC
CASSHGRGLMGIGYTF
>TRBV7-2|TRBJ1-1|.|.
TGTGCCAGCAGCTTAGTGTGGGGTGGGACTGAAGCTTTCTTT
CASSLVWGGTEAFF
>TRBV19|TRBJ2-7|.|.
TGTGCCAGTAGTAGCGGGACAGATCGCTACGAGCAGTACTTC
CASSSGTDRYEQYF
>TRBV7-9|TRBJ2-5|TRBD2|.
TGTGCCAGCAGCTCAGCGGGGGTAGAGACCCAGTACTTC
CASSSAGVETQYF
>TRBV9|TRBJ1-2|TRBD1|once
TGTGCCAGCAGCGTAGTCGGGACAGGGGACTACTATGGCTACACCTTC
CASSVVGTGDYYGYTF
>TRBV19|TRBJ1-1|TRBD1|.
TGTGCCACAATCGGGACAGCGAACACTGAAGCTTTCTTT
CATIGTANTEAFF
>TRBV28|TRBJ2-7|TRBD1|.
TGTGCCAGCAGTTTATGGACAGGGTCTTTTTCCTACGAGCAGTACTTC
CASSLWTGSFSYEQYF
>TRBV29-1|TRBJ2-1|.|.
TGCAGCGTTGTCTATCTCTGGCAGTTCTTC
CSVVYLWQFF
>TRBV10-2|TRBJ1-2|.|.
TGCGCCAGCAGTGATTTCGACCGTCTAGGCTACACCTTC
CASSDFDRLGYTF
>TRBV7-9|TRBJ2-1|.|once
TGTGCCAGCAGCTTACGTAGGCGGGACCTCTACAATGAGCAGTTCTTC
CASSLRRRDLYNEQFF
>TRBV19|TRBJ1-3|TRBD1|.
TGTGCCAGTAGTACCCAGACAGGGACTGGAAACACCATATATTTT
CASSTQTGTGNTIYF
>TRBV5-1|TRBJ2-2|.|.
TGCGCCAGCCGCGAGGTCACCGGGGAGCTGTTTTTT
CASREVTGELFF
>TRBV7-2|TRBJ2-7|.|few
TGTGCCAGCAGCGGAAGGGTTCTGGACGAGCAGTACTTC
CASSGRVLDEQYF
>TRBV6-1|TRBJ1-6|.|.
TGTGCCAGCAGTGAAGCAGGAGGGTCGGAGTCACCCCTCCACTTT
CASSEAGGSESPLHF
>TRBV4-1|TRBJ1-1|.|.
TGCGCCAGCAGCCAACCCCCGCAGAGCATGAACACTGAAGCTTTCTTT
CASSQPPQSMNTEAFF
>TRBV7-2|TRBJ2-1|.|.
TGTGCCAGCAGCTTAGTACAGGAGCAGTTCTTC
CASSLVQEQFF
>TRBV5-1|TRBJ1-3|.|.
TGCGCCAGCAGCCCCGGAAGACAGAACTCTGGAAACACCATATATTTT
CASSPGRQNSGNTIYF
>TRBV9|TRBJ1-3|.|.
TGTGCCAGCCGGTCCTCTGGAAACACCATATATTTT
CASRSSGNTIYF
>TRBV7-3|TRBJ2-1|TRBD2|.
TGTGCCAGCAGCTCTTTAGCGGGAGGCTACAATGAGCAGTTCTTC
CASSSLAGGYNEQFF
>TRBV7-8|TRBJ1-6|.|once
TGTGCCAGCAGCTCGAATTCACCCCTCCACTTT
CASSSNSPLHF
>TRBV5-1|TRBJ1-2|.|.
TGCGCCAGCAGCTTGGCACTCGGGTCAGGAAGTAACTATGGCTACACCTTC
CASSLALGSGSNYGYTF
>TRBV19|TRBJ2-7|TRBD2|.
TGTGCCAGTAGCTACTGGGGGGGCGAGCAGTACTTC
CASSYWGGEQYF
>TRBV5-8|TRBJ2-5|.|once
TGTGCCAGCAGCTTGGCCCGACAGGTCTCTGTCCAAGAGACCCAGTACTTC
CASSLARQVSVQETQYF
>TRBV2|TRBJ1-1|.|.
TGTGCCAGCAGTCAGAGCTTTAACACTGAAGCTTTCTTT
CASSQSFNTEAFF
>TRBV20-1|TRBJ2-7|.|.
TGCAGTGCTAGTAAATCCTACGAGCAGTACTTC
CSASKSYEQYF